A single sample is the source of the 30 T cell receptor beta chains below, sequenced in a study of OX40 agonist ivuxolimab in advanced cancers. Assay used: immunoSEQ multiplex PCR; TCRdb lists only in-frame clones, some missing. The repertoire includes about 50,000 clones, about 91% of them detected once, and roughly 5.2% sits in the top ten. The source material was CD4+ or CD8+ T cells sorted from blood, sampled in a trial of the OX40 agonist ivuxolimab. All receptors derive from an adult with an advanced solid tumor such as melanoma, head and neck, liver or kidney cancer.

This chain connects TRBV4-1 to TRBJ1-1; 11 nucleotides line up with TRBD1. Per the germline V gene, CDR1 is MGHRA and CDR2 is YSYEKL. The length of the CDR3 is 15 residues. Losses at the gene ends were 7 bases for V and 1 base for J; bases not matched to a gene: 5. The CDR3 sequence is CASIRTGGSNTEAFF. The CDR3 DNA reads TGCGCCAGCATTAGGACAGGGGGCTCGAACACTGAAGCTTTCTTT.

The chain is built from TRBV6-1 and TRBJ1-2; TRBD1 is a possible D gene (5 bases). CDR3 length: 15 residues. V lost 3 bases and J 0 bases, leaving 11 bases between the germline ends. Germline V lookup: CDR1 MNHNS, CDR2 SASEGT. CDR3 amino acids: CASSDTGRSNYGYTF. CDR3 nucleotides: TGTGCCAGCAGTGACACAGGTAGATCTAACTATGGCTACACCTTC.

By proportion, this clone is medium-sized. This rearrangement joins TRBV10-3 to TRBJ2-7; either TRBD1 or TRBD2 may supply D (6 bases each). The V end lost 7 bases, the J end lost 4 bases, and 20 bases lay between the germline ends. Germline V gene data show CDR1 as ENHRY and CDR2 as SYGVKD. There are 15 residues in the CDR3. The CDR3 sequence is CAITPAGQGRYEQYF. Here the CDR3 DNA reads TGTGCCATCACTCCCGCGGGGCAGGGGAGGTACGAGCAGTACTTC.

The chain uses TRBV19 and TRBJ2-1; TRBD1 aligns across 9 bases. The CDR3 is 16 amino acids. J lost 3 bases, V lost 4 bases, and 7 bases had no gene match. CDR1 and CDR2 from the germline V gene are LNHDA and SQIVND (reference sequence). The CDR3, as DNA: TGTGCCAGTAGTACGATACAGGGGGCCTACTACAATGAGCAGTTCTTC. It translates to CASSTIQGAYYNEQFF.

The V gene is TRBV4-1, the J gene TRBJ1-4, with D unresolved. Germline CDR1 MGHRA, CDR2 YSYEKL. The CDR3 is 16 amino acids. V was pared by 0 bases and J by 6 bases, with 14 bases between. In nucleotides, the CDR3 is TGCGCCAGCAGCCAAGATATAAGGGATTGGGATGAAAAACTGTTTTTT. Amino acid sequence: CASSQDIRDWDEKLFF.

This chain connects TRBV29-1 to TRBJ2-1, with D unresolved. The CDR3 loop spans 11 amino acids. Trimming took 6 bases from V and 0 from J, leaving 3 bases between them. Per the germline V gene, CDR1 is SQVTM and CDR2 is ANQGSEA. In nucleotides, the CDR3 is TGCAGCGTGGACTCCTACAATGAGCAGTTCTTC. Translating gives CSVDSYNEQFF.

The rearrangement uses TRBV27 and TRBJ1-6; the D is unclear. Germline V gene data show CDR1 as MNHEY and CDR2 as SMNVEV (reference sequence). The CDR3 covers 16 residues. V was trimmed by 6 bases and J by 0 bases, leaving 12 bases between them. This CDR3 is CASSLGSSSYNSPLHF. The CDR3 coding sequence is TGTGCCAGCAGCTTAGGGTCGAGCTCCTATAATTCACCCCTCCACTTT.

This sequence joins TRBV27 and TRBJ2-7; the match to TRBD1 covers 7 bases. With V trimmed by 5 bases and J by 0 bases, 7 bases remained unmatched. The CDR3 loop spans 15 amino acids. CDR1 and CDR2 from the germline V gene are MNHEY and SMNVEV (reference sequence). The CDR3 DNA follows: TGTGCCAGCAGTACCCGACAGGGTAGCTCCTACGAGCAGTACTTC. Its translation is CASSTRQGSSYEQYF.

This clone was observed a few times. V usage is TRBV7-6 and J usage is TRBJ1-1, with D possibly being TRBD1 (5 bases). V dropped 2 bases and J dropped 1 base, with 11 bases sitting between them. CDR1 is SGHVS, CDR2 FNYEAQ, per germline. The CDR3 covers 15 residues. CDR3 residues: CASSLLQGGNTEAFF. DNA for the CDR3: TGTGCCAGCAGCTTATTGCAGGGAGGGAACACTGAAGCTTTCTTT.

This chain joins TRBV4-1 and TRBJ2-1; 7 nucleotides agree with TRBD2. This CDR3 comprises 13 residues. Unmatched junction bases numbered 7, after V lost 4 bases and J lost 10 bases. Germline-derived CDR1 and CDR2 are MGHRA and YSYEKL. CDR3 amino acids: CASSLSPGGEQFF. CDR3 coding DNA: TGCGCCAGCAGCCTATCTCCGGGAGGCGAGCAGTTCTTC.

V usage is TRBV19 and J usage is TRBJ2-1; D gene uncertain. CDR1 LNHDA and CDR2 SQIVND come from the germline V gene (reference sequence). The CDR3 spans 13 residues. V lost 3 bases to trimming and J lost 6 bases, with 9 bases between them. In DNA form, the CDR3 reads TGTGCCAGTAGTATCGGAACTTTCAATGAGCAGTTCTTC. This sequence encodes CASSIGTFNEQFF.

The rearrangement uses TRBV15 and TRBJ2-7, with TRBD2 identical over 10 bases. This CDR3 comprises 18 residues. The germline V gene encodes CDR1 LNHNV and CDR2 YYDKDF (reference sequence). The J segment lost 1 base and the V segment lost 6 bases, leaving 15 bases of the junction unmatched. The CDR3 here is CATSRQGRGLAASYEQYF. The CDR3 DNA reads TGTGCCACCAGTCGACAGGGGCGCGGACTAGCGGCTTCCTACGAGCAGTACTTC. The variable domain in full, completed from reference TRBV15 and TRBJ2-7, reads DAMVIQNPRYQVTQFGKPVTLSCSQTLNHNVMYWYQQKSSQAPKLLFHYYDKDFNNEADTPDNFQSRRPNTSFCFLDIRSPGLGDTAMYLCATSRQGRGLAASYEQYFGPGTRLTVT.

V is TRBV12-5 and J is TRBJ2-2; D is unclear. The CDR3 totals 12 residues. Germline CDR1 is LGHNT and CDR2 is FRNRAP. V lost 0 bases to trimming and J lost 6 bases, with 2 bases between them. The CDR3 nucleotides are TGTGCTAGTGGTTTGGTGGCCGGGGAGCTGTTTTTT. This sequence encodes CASGLVAGELFF.

This chain links TRBV28 with TRBJ1-2; weak D call: TRBD1 (5 bases). V lost 4 bases and J lost 0, with 18 bases in between. The CDR3 totals 17 residues. CDR1 and CDR2 from the germline V gene are MDHEN and SYDVKM. DNA of the CDR3: TGTGCCAGCAGTTCGGTGGACGGGACGAAAGCTAACTATGGCTACACCTTC. Translating gives CASSSVDGTKANYGYTF.

The chain recombines TRBV9 with TRBJ2-5, with TRBD1 identical over 10 bases. This CDR3 is 16 amino acids long. Per the germline V gene, CDR1 is SGDLS and CDR2 is YYNGEE. The trim removed 4 bases at V and 2 bases at J, leaving 8 bases unmatched. The CDR3 spells CASSPYWTGGQETQYF. The CDR3 DNA reads TGTGCCAGCAGCCCTTATTGGACAGGGGGGCAAGAGACCCAGTACTTC.

This rearrangement joins TRBV10-3 to TRBJ2-1; D is undetermined. This CDR3 region has 14 residues. Germline assignment: CDR1 ENHRY and CDR2 SYGVKD. Deletions cut 3 bases from V and 1 base from J, with 7 bases between. Here the CDR3 reads CAISDYSSYNEQFF. CDR3 nucleotide sequence: TGTGCCATCAGTGACTACAGTTCCTACAATGAGCAGTTCTTC.

The J gene is TRBJ2-7, the V gene TRBV7-9, with a tentative D call TRBD1 (6 bases). V lost 6 bases and J 5 bases, leaving 29 bases between the germline ends. Germline-derived CDR1 and CDR2 are SEHNR and FQNEAQ (reference sequence). This CDR3 is 18 amino acids long. The CDR3 sequence: CASSSSGAEPQRKHEQYF. CDR3 DNA sequence: TGTGCCAGCAGTTCTTCAGGGGCCGAGCCCCAGAGAAAACACGAGCAGTACTTC.

In its sample, this clone was seen a few times. The chain couples TRBV6-6 to TRBJ1-6; D may be TRBD1 (5 bases). Trimming removed 0 bases from V and 7 bases from J, with 13 bases in between. The CDR3 loop spans 16 amino acids. Germline V CDR1 and CDR2: MNHNY, SVGAGI (reference sequence). This chain's CDR3 is CASSYSRGGANSPLHF. DNA of the CDR3: TGTGCCAGCAGTTACTCGAGGGGAGGGGCGAATTCACCCCTCCACTTT.

The J gene is TRBJ2-1, the V gene TRBV2, with TRBD2 matching over 9 bases. Germline values: CDR1 SNHLY, CDR2 FYNNEI. This CDR3 is built from 15 residues. J gave up 5 bases and V 5 bases, and 7 bases lay outside the gene matches. Here the CDR3 DNA reads TGTGCCAGCAGTCCCAGCGGGGGGACCCACAATGAGCAGTTCTTC. This encodes CASSPSGGTHNEQFF.

The chain employs TRBV19 and TRBJ2-3; D call uncertain. Trimming pared 5 bases from V and 3 bases from J, leaving 6 bases between. CDR3 size: 12 residues. From germline, CDR1 is LNHDA and CDR2 SQIVND (reference sequence). The DNA for the CDR3 is TGTGCCAGTAGTGCAGGTACAGATACGCAGTATTTT. It specifies CASSAGTDTQYF.

The chain carries TRBV5-8 and TRBJ2-1, with 8 nucleotides matching TRBD2. The CDR3 contains 17 residues. V lost 4 bases and J lost 0; bases outside the gene matches: 9. Germline CDR1 is SGHTS and CDR2 is YDEGEE. CDR3 amino acids: CASSPRTSLSSYNEQFF. CDR3 DNA: TGTGCCAGCAGCCCCCGGACTAGCCTCAGCTCCTACAATGAGCAGTTCTTC.

This rearrangement joins TRBV7-3 to TRBJ2-3; no clear D gene. The CDR3 is 16 residues long. The V gene's germline CDR1 is SGHTA and CDR2 FQGTGA. V lost 1 base to trimming and J lost 6 bases, with 17 bases between them. In DNA form, the CDR3 reads TGTGCCAGCAGCTTAAGCCGGGCGGACCCAGTTGATACGCAGTATTTT. Translating gives CASSLSRADPVDTQYF.

The CDR3 region has the DNA TGTGCCAGCAGCCCTGGACTGCAATCCTACGAGCAGTACTTC. As protein: CASSPGLQSYEQYF. The chain carries TRBV7-9 and TRBJ2-7; D perhaps matches TRBD2 (5 bases). V was cut by 5 bases and J by 1 base, with 12 bases left in between. Per germline, CDR1 SEHNR and CDR2 FQNEAQ (reference sequence). The CDR3 is made up of 14 amino acids.

This chain links TRBV29-1 with TRBJ2-7; 12 bases are shared with TRBD2. Germline V lookup: CDR1 SQVTM, CDR2 ANQGSEA. This CDR3 has 13 residues. V dropped 6 bases and J dropped 7; count of bases not matched to a gene: 7. The CDR3 here is CSVRLAGDGEQYF. The CDR3 DNA is TGCAGCGTCCGACTAGCGGGAGACGGGGAGCAGTACTTC.

The V call is TRBV5-5, the J call TRBJ2-2; D uncertain. The CDR3 totals 14 residues. Germline V gene data show CDR1 as SGHKS and CDR2 as YYEKEE (reference sequence). Trimming took off 0 bases at V and 4 bases at J, with 7 bases between the two ends. Written as DNA, the CDR3 is TGTGCCAGCAGCTTGGGCCAAATCACCGGGGAGCTGTTTTTT. Protein sequence: CASSLGQITGELFF. The entire variable domain, with the rest obtained from reference TRBV5-5 and TRBJ2-2, is as follows: DAGVTQSPTHLIKTRGQQVTLRCSPISGHKSVSWYQQVLGQGPQFIFQYYEKEERGRGNFPDRFSARQFPNYSSELNVNALLLGDSALYLCASSLGQITGELFFGEGSRLTVL.

The chain combines TRBV5-4 with TRBJ2-7; 8 bases align to TRBD1. The V gene end was trimmed by 2 bases and the J gene end by 4 bases; junction bases not matched to a gene: 8. The CDR3 has 15 amino acids. From germline, CDR1 is SGHNT and CDR2 YYREEE (reference sequence). The CDR3 loop reads CASSFGQGEWYEQYV. The CDR3 DNA sequence: TGTGCCAGCAGCTTCGGACAGGGCGAGTGGTACGAGCAGTACGTC.

This chain joins TRBV4-1 and TRBJ1-4; D is unclear. V dropped 4 bases and J dropped 8 bases, with 11 bases sitting between them. Germline assignment: CDR1 MGHRA and CDR2 YSYEKL. This CDR3 has 13 residues. CDR3 coding DNA: TGCGCCAGCAGCCCCCGAGGTTCGGAAAAACTGTTTTTT. Its translation is CASSPRGSEKLFF.

The gene calls are TRBV9 and TRBJ2-7; either TRBD1 or TRBD2 may fit D (7 bases each). The CDR3 has 16 amino acids. From germline, CDR1 is SGDLS and CDR2 YYNGEE. Trimming cost V 4 bases and J 2 bases, with 19 bases left between them. CDR3 sequence: CASSPTSTGTTYEQYF. For the CDR3, the DNA is TGTGCCAGCAGCCCCACCTCGACAGGGACTACCTACGAGCAGTACTTC.

The genes are TRBV10-2 and TRBJ1-5; no firm D call. The V and J ends lost 2 bases and 5 bases respectively, with 4 bases between them. This CDR3 is built from 12 residues. The V gene's germline CDR1 is WSHSY and CDR2 SAAADI. This CDR3 reads CASSETYQPQHF. The CDR3 DNA is TGCGCCAGCAGTGAGACCTATCAGCCCCAGCATTTT.

The rearrangement links TRBV11-2 to TRBJ1-1, with unresolved D. The germline CDR1 and CDR2 sequences are SGHAT and FQNNGV. CDR3 length: 14 residues. The germline V and J ends were trimmed by 2 bases and 4 bases, with 11 bases remaining between them. The CDR3 sequence is CASSLSRLGTEAFF. The CDR3 bases are TGTGCCAGCAGCTTATCCCGGCTGGGCACTGAAGCTTTCTTT.